This record covers a single T cell receptor beta chain. Recruits, aged about 18 to 95 years, lived in approximately 26 US areas. Allocation to cohorts depended on clinical history reported by the participants. The data were taken from a study of blood T cell repertoires in COVID-19. Germline CDR1 and CDR2: MNHEY and SVGAGI. V was pared by 9 bases and J by 6 bases, with 8 bases of the junction left unmatched. The length of the CDR3 is 14 residues. Clones were sequenced by immunoSEQ multiplex PCR, and TCRdb holds only the in-frame ones, with some missing. The sample contains 100,000 to 150,000 clones, about 88% of which appear only once.

The gene calls are TRBV6-5 and TRBJ1-4, with TRBD1 matching 9 bases. Sequencing was performed on PBMCs or T cells enriched from blood (not recorded which). The TCR sequence derives from a man aged 40-55 years with acute COVID-19. The CDR3 sequence: CASWNGQGYEKLFF. In DNA form, the CDR3 reads TGTGCCAGTTGGAACGGACAGGGGTATGAAAAACTGTTTTTT.